The next 20 T cell receptor beta chains were all read from a single sample in a study of beta chain features in type 1 diabetes. Findings and limits, study-wide: For Type 1 diabetes patients, all four CD4+ subsets carried TCRB CDR3s that were moderately but significantly shorter.

These receptors' targets are unknown. Since all of the isolated RNA was reverse transcribed, expressed TCRB transcripts were what got sequenced. The method was immunoSEQ multiplex PCR; TCRdb's version includes in-frame clones alone and lacks a portion of them. The sample records under 200,000 clones, about 8.1% being singletons. The sample comprised central memory CD4+ T cells from blood. The receptors stem from a woman younger than 35 with type 1 diabetes.

This chain connects TRBV7-9 to TRBJ2-7; weak D call: TRBD1 (6 bases). The V gene's germline CDR1 is SEHNR and CDR2 FQNEAQ (reference sequence). V was pared by 5 bases and J by 5 bases, with 13 bases between. CDR3 length equals 13 residues. The CDR3 is CASSIGGVNEQYF. In nucleotides, the CDR3 is TGTGCCAGCAGCATAGGGGGAGTCAACGAGCAGTACTTC.

This chain links TRBV2 with TRBJ1-3, with TRBD1 matching 11 bases. The CDR3 covers 14 residues. The V gene end was trimmed by 6 bases and the J gene end by 4 bases; junction bases not matched to a gene: 2. Germline V CDR1 and CDR2: SNHLY, FYNNEI. The CDR3 coding sequence is TGTGCCAGCAGCAGGGACAGGGGGGGAAACACCATATATTTT. This sequence encodes CASSRDRGGNTIYF.

This clone has a handful of counts. The CDR3 region is CSAKGTLVDTQYF. The CDR3 nucleotides are TGCAGCGCAAAAGGGACATTAGTAGATACGCAGTATTTT. V is TRBV29-1 and J is TRBJ2-3; maybe TRBD1 (6 bases). The CDR3 contains 13 residues. Trimming took off 7 bases at V and 5 bases at J, with 16 bases between the two ends. Germline assignment: CDR1 SQVTM and CDR2 ANQGSEA.

This clone was seen a few times. The genes are TRBV2 and TRBJ2-5, with D possibly being TRBD2 (5 bases). The CDR3 spans 13 residues. CDR1 is SNHLY, CDR2 FYNNEI, per germline. Trimming took 11 bases from V and 0 from J, leaving 13 bases between them. The CDR3 coding sequence is TGTGCCTTTCAAAGGGAGTACCAAGAGACCCAGTACTTC. This sequence encodes CAFQREYQETQYF.

This clone has just a few counts. This chain links TRBV11-3 with TRBJ1-1, with D tentatively TRBD1 (5 bases). Germline CDR1 SGHNT, CDR2 YENEEA. CDR3 length: 16 amino acids. V was clipped by 1 base and J by 2 bases, with 14 bases between them. CDR3 nucleotides: TGTGCCAGCAGCTTAGTGGGGGGTCTCATCAACACTGAAGCTTTCTTT. It codes for CASSLVGGLINTEAFF.

This sequence joins TRBV5-5 and TRBJ2-3; a weak D match, TRBD2 (6 bases). V shed 4 bases and J shed 6 bases, with 15 bases lying between them. Germline CDR1 is SGHKS and CDR2 is YYEKEE (reference sequence). This CDR3 has 14 residues. The CDR3: CASSIPGRWDTQYF. The CDR3, as DNA: TGTGCCAGCAGCATTCCAGGGAGGTGGGATACGCAGTATTTT.

The CDR3: CASSGQGGAEAFF. The CDR3 DNA follows: TGTGCCAGCAGTGGACAGGGTGGCGCTGAAGCTTTCTTT. This chain joins TRBV2 and TRBJ1-1, with TRBD1 matching over 7 bases. Germline-derived CDR1 and CDR2 are SNHLY and FYNNEI. V lost 4 bases and J lost 6; bases outside the gene matches: 5. This CDR3 has 13 residues.

This clone occurred a few times. Germline and junction disagree at one end, which may indicate a read error. The chain couples TRBV7-2 to TRBJ2-5; TRBD2 might be the D (5 bases). Germline lookup yields CDR1 SGHTA and CDR2 FQGNSA. The CDR3 has 15 residues. This CDR3 reads CASSQQYTDRGTQYF. CDR3 nucleotide sequence: TGCGCCAGCAGCCAGCAATACACCGACCGGGGGACCCAGTACTTC.

V usage is TRBV5-4 and J usage is TRBJ2-7, with 8 bases fitting TRBD1. Germline V lookup: CDR1 SGHNT, CDR2 YYREEE (reference sequence). V was pared by 4 bases and J by 7 bases, with 4 bases of the junction left unmatched. This CDR3 has 12 amino acids. DNA for the CDR3: TGTGCCAGCAGCGCCGACAGGGGTGAGCAGTACTTC. Residues: CASSADRGEQYF.

This clone showed up just a few times. The chain carries TRBV6-1 and TRBJ1-5; the D gene is possibly TRBD1 (5 bases). Germline CDR1 is MNHNS and CDR2 is SASEGT. The ends were cut back, 6 bases at V and 9 bases at J, with 21 bases in the middle. The CDR3 has 15 residues. CDR3 residues: CASSSAQGPGRPQHF. The DNA of the CDR3 is TGTGCCAGCAGCTCTGCGCAGGGCCCCGGGCGGCCCCAGCATTTT.

The V call is TRBV4-3, the J call TRBJ1-2; D not certain. The V gene lost 2 bases and the J gene lost 1 base, with 8 bases spanning the gap. The CDR3 is 14 amino acids. Germline CDR1 is LGHNA and CDR2 is YSLEER. As DNA, the CDR3 is TGCGCCAGCAGCCAAACAGCAAATAACTATGGCTACACCTTC. Translation: CASSQTANNYGYTF.

This clone was seen a few times. The chain is built from TRBV6-5 and TRBJ2-2; a weak D match, TRBD2 (6 bases). Trimming cost V 0 bases and J 6 bases, with 8 bases left between them. From germline, CDR1 is MNHEY and CDR2 SVGAGI. CDR3 length equals 14 residues. For the CDR3, the DNA is TGTGCCAGCAGTTACTCTGGCGGGGCCGGGGAGCTGTTTTTT. It specifies CASSYSGGAGELFF.

This clone was observed a handful of times. The chain employs TRBV18 and TRBJ1-2; D is undetermined. From germline, CDR1 is KGHSH and CDR2 LQKENI. The V and J ends lost 2 bases and 8 bases respectively, with 12 bases between them. The length of the CDR3 is 13 residues. The CDR3 sequence: CASSPRSSEGYTF. The DNA of the CDR3 is TGTGCCAGCTCACCAAGGAGTTCGGAGGGCTACACCTTC.

This clone was recorded a few times. The V call is TRBV18, the J call TRBJ2-5; TRBD2 is a possible D gene (6 bases). Trimming cost V 6 bases and J 2 bases, with 7 bases left between them. The CDR3 contains 12 residues. Germline V gene lookup returns CDR1 KGHSH and CDR2 LQKENI. The CDR3, as DNA: TGTGCCAGCTCCCGGGGGCAAGAGACCCAGTACTTC. Its translation: CASSRGQETQYF.

This clone has a count of ten or more. The rearrangement links TRBV7-9 to TRBJ1-1; TRBD1 matches 8 bases. This CDR3 contains 14 residues. After removal of 6 bases from V and 2 bases from J, the junction contained 5 bases not matched to a gene. Germline V gene data show CDR1 as SEHNR and CDR2 as FQNEAQ (reference sequence). The CDR3 DNA reads as TGTGCCAGCAGGCTAGGGACAGGCAACACTGAAGCTTTCTTT. Translation gives CASRLGTGNTEAFF.

This sequence joins TRBV7-9 and TRBJ2-7, with TRBD2 matching over 7 bases. With V trimmed by 4 bases and J by 3 bases, 12 bases remained unmatched. This CDR3 comprises 16 residues. Germline V gene data show CDR1 as SEHNR and CDR2 as FQNEAQ (reference sequence). The CDR3 DNA reads as TGTGCCAGCAGCTATATTTATAACAAGCGGGACTACGAGCAGTACTTC. Its protein product is CASSYIYNKRDYEQYF. The full variable domain, rest sourced from reference TRBV7-9 and TRBJ2-7, is DTGVSQNPRHKITKRGQNVTFRCDPISEHNRLYWYRQTLGQGPEFLTYFQNEAQLEKSRLLSDRFSAERPKGSFSTLEIQRTEQGDSAMYLCASSYIYNKRDYEQYFGPGTRLTVT.

This clone was observed a handful of times. This chain joins TRBV15 and TRBJ2-1; unclear D gene. The V end was cut by 2 bases, the J end by 0 bases, with 11 bases between. Germline V gives CDR1 LNHNV, CDR2 YYDKDF (reference sequence). The length of the CDR3 is 16 residues. CDR3: CATSRQSGVSYNEQFF. DNA for the CDR3: TGTGCCACCAGCAGACAGAGTGGAGTCTCCTACAATGAGCAGTTCTTC.

The chain carries TRBV10-3 and TRBJ1-2, with D perhaps matching TRBD1 (6 bases). This CDR3 region has 15 residues. V was pared by 7 bases and J by 2 bases, with 17 bases between. Looked up from germline, CDR1 is ENHRY and CDR2 is SYGVKD. CDR3 sequence (DNA): TGTGCCATCACCCAGACAGGAGGTATCAACTATGGCTACACCTTC. It encodes CAITQTGGINYGYTF.

This clone showed up just a few times. The chain joins TRBV4-2 to TRBJ2-7, with D tentatively TRBD2 (7 bases). V was cut by 4 bases and J by 0 bases, with 16 bases left in between. The CDR3 totals 16 residues. Germline lookup yields CDR1 LGHNA and CDR2 YNFKEQ. The CDR3 loop reads CASSPGGGWSSYEQYF. CDR3 in DNA: TGTGCCAGCAGCCCTGGCGGGGGCTGGAGCTCCTACGAGCAGTACTTC.

This clone came up a few times. The rearrangement joins TRBV18 to TRBJ2-7; possible D gene TRBD2, 5 bases. CDR3 size: 14 residues. Germline assignment: CDR1 KGHSH and CDR2 LQKENI. Trimming cost V 3 bases and J 4 bases, with 13 bases left between them. The CDR3 DNA reads as TGTGCCAGCTCACCCACGGGCGGGCGATACGAGCAGTACTTC. This sequence encodes CASSPTGGRYEQYF.